The present TCR beta chain was sequenced within a study of T cell changes during pregnancy in multiple sclerosis. Some clones are missing from TCRdb's copy, which holds only in-frame ones; the method was immunoSEQ multiplex PCR. The sample carries tens of thousands of clones, roughly 92% recorded once. This CDR3 is 11 amino acids long. V lost 8 bases, J lost 7 bases, and 6 bases stayed unmatched. The germline gives CDR1 DFQATT, CDR2 SNEGSKA (reference sequence). The source is a female donor with multiple sclerosis, enrolled in a pregnancy study. The chain recombines TRBV20-1 with TRBJ2-5, with 8 bases fitting TRBD2. Source: peripheral blood, taken after pregnancy. The CDR3 DNA is TGCAGTTCACTAGCGGCGGGGACCCAGTACTTC. It specifies CSSLAAGTQYF.